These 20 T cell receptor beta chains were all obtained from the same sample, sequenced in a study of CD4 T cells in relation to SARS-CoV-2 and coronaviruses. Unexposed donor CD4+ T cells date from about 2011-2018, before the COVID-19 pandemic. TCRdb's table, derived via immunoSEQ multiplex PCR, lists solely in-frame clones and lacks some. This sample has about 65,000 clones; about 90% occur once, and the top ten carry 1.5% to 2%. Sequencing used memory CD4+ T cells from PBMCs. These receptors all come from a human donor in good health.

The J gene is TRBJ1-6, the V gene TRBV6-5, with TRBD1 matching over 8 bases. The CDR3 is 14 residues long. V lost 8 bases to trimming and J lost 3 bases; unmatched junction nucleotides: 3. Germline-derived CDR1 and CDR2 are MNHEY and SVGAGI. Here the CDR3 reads CASSGQGYNSPLHF. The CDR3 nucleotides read TGTGCCAGCTCCGGACAGGGCTATAATTCACCCCTCCACTTT.

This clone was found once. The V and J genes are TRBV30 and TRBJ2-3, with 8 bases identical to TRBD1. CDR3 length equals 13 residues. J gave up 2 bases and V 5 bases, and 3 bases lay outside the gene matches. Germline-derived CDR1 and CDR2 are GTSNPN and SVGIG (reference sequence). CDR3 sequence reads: CAWGTGFTDTQYF. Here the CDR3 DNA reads TGTGCCTGGGGGACAGGATTCACAGATACGCAGTATTTT. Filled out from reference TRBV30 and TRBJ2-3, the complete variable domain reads SQTIHQWPATLVQPVGSPLSLECTVEGTSNPNLYWYRQAAGRGLQLLFYSVGIGQISSEVPQNLSASRPQDRQFILSSKKLLLSDSGFYLCAWGTGFTDTQYFGPGTRLTVL.

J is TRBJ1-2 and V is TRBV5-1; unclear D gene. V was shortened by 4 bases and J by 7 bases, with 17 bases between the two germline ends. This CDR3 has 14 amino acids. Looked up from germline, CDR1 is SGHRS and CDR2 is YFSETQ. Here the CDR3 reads CASSGPVARGGYTF. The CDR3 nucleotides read TGCGCCAGCAGCGGGCCGGTGGCTCGGGGTGGCTACACCTTC.

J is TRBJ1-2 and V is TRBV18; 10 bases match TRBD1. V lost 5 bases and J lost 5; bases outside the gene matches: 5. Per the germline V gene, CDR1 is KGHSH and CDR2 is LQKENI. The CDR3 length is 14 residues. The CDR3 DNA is TGTGCCAGCTCAATCGGGACAGGGGTGTATGGCTACACCTTC. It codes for CASSIGTGVYGYTF. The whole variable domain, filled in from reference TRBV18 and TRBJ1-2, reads NAGVMQNPRHLVRRRGQEARLRCSPMKGHSHVYWYRQLPEEGLKFMVYLQKENIIDESGMPKERFSAEFPKEGPSILRIQQVVRGDSAAYFCASSIGTGVYGYTFGSGTRLTVV.

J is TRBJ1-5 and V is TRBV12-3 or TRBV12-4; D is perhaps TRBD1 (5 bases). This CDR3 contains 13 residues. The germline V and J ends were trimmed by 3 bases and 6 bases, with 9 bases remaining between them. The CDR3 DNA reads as TGTGCCAGCAGTTTCAACGGGGGTCAGCCCCAGCATTTT. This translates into CASSFNGGQPQHF.

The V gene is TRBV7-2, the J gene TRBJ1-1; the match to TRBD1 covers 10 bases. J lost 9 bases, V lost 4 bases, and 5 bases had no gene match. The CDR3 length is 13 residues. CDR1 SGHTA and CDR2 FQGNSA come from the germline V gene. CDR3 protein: CASSSGQGLKAFF. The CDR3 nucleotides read TGTGCCAGCAGCTCGGGACAGGGGCTAAAAGCTTTCTTT. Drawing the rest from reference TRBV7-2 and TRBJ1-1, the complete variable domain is GAGVSQSPSNKVTEKGKDVELRCDPISGHTALYWYRQSLGQGLEFLIYFQGNSAPDKSGLPSDRFSAERTGGSVSTLTIQRTQQEDSAVYLCASSSGQGLKAFFGQGTRLTVV.

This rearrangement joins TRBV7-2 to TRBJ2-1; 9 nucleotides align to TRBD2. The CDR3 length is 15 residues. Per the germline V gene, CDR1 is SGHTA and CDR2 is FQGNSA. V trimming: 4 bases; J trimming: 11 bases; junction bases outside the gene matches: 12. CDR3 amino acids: CASSYSPLAGFQQFF. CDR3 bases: TGTGCCAGCAGCTACTCCCCCCTAGCGGGGTTTCAGCAGTTCTTC.

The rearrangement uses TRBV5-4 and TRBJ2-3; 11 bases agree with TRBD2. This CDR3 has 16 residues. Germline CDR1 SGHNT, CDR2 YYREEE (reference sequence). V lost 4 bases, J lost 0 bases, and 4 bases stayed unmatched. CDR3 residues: CASSRGLAASTDTQYF. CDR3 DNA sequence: TGTGCCAGCAGCCGGGGACTAGCGGCTAGCACAGATACGCAGTATTTT.

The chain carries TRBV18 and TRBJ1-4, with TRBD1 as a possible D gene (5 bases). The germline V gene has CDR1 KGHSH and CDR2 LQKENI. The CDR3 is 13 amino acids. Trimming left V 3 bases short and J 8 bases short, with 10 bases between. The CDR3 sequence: CASSPAGREKLFF. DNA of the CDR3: TGTGCCAGCTCACCGGCAGGGAGGGAAAAACTGTTTTTT.

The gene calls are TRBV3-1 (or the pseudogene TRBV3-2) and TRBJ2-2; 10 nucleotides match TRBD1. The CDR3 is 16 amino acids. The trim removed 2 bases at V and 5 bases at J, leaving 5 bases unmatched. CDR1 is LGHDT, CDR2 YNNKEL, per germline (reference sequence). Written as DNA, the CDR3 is TGTGCCAGCAGCCAAATGGGGGACAGGGGAACCGGGGAGCTGTTTTTT. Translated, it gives CASSQMGDRGTGELFF.

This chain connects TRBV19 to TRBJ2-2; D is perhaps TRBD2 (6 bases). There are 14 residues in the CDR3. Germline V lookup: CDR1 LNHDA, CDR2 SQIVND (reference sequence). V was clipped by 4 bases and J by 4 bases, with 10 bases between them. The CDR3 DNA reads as TGTGCCAGTAGTAGCGGGATCGCCACCGGGGAGCTGTTTTTT. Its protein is CASSSGIATGELFF.

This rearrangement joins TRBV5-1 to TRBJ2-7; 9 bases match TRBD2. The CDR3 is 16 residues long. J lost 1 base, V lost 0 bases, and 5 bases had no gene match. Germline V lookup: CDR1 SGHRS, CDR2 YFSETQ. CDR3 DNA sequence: TGCGCCAGCAGCTTGGGAGGTAGCGGGAGTTCCTACGAGCAGTACTTC. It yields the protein CASSLGGSGSSYEQYF.

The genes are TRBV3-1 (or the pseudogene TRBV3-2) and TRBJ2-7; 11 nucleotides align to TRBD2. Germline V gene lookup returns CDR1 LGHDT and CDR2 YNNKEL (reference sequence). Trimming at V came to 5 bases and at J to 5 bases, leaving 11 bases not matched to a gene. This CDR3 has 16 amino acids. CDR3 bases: TGTGCCAGCAGCGACCCCACTAGCGGGAGTTACAACGAGCAGTACTTC. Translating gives CASSDPTSGSYNEQYF.

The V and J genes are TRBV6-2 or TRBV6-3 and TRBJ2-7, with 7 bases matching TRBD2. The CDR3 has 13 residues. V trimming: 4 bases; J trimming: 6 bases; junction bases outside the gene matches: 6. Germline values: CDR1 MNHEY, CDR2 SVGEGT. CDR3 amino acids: CASSLDSGLEQYF. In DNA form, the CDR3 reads TGTGCCAGCAGTTTGGATAGCGGGCTCGAGCAGTACTTC.

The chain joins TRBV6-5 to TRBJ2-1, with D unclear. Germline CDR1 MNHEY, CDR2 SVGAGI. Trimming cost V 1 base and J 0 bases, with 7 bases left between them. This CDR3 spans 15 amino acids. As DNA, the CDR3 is TGTGCCAGCAGTTACTTGGGGAACTCCTACAATGAGCAGTTCTTC. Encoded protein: CASSYLGNSYNEQFF.

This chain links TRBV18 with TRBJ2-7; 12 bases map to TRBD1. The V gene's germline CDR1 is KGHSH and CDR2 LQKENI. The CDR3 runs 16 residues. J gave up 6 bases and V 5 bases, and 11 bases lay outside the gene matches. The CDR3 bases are TGTGCCAGCTCAAGGAGCCAGGGACAGGGGGCGGCCGAGCAGTACTTC. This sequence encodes CASSRSQGQGAAEQYF.

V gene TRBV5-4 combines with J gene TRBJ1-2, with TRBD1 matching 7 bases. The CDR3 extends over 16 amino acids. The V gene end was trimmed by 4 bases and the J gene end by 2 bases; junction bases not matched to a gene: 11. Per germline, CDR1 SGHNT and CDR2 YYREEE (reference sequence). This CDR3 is CASSLAAGTANYGYTF. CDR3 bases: TGTGCCAGCAGCCTAGCTGCCGGGACAGCAAACTATGGCTACACCTTC.

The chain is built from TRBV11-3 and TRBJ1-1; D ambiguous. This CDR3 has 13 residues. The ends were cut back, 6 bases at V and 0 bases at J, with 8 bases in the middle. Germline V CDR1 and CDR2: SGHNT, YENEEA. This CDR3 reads CASSQRMNTEAFF. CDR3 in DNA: TGTGCCAGCAGTCAAAGGATGAACACTGAAGCTTTCTTT.

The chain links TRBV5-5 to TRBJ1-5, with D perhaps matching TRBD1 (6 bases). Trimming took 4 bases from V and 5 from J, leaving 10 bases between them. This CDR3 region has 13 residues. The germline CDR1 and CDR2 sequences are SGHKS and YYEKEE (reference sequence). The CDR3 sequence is CASSTDSDQPQHF. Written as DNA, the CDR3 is TGTGCCAGCAGCACGGACAGTGATCAGCCCCAGCATTTT.

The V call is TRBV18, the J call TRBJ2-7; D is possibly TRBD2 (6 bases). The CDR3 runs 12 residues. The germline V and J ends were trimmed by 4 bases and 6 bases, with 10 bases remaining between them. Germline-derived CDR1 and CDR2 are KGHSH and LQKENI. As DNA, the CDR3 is TGTGCCAGCTCACTTCGGGGGACCGAGCAGTACTTC. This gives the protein CASSLRGTEQYF.